This T cell receptor beta chain was captured in a study of neurological immune-mediated disorders. Study-wide results and caveats: The study found no CDR3 amino acid sequences shared by expanded clones across subjects, suggesting private repertoires in all groups.

This clonotype was counted many times. Its target is unknown. The CDR3 extends over 12 amino acids. With 2 bases removed from V and 3 bases from J, the gap between germline ends came to 3 bases. Germline V gene data show CDR1 as ENHRY and CDR2 as SYGVKD. Per sequencing run, 15-18 subjects together gave over 170 million TCR-beta sequences. TCRdb called the 5' RACE reads again in MiXCR, with one record for every CDR3 protein. The table records fewer than 55,000 distinct CDR3 sequences, approximately 11% of them present only once. The time point denotes: longitudinal time-point 1 (baseline). Healthy controls were blood bank volunteers in Maryland, USA. Libraries used 2 million unsorted PBMCs kept frozen in RNAlater.

This clonotype was sampled from a middle-aged woman in good health. V gene TRBV10-3 combines with J gene TRBJ2-3, with D unclear. Sequencing was performed on PBMCs. CDR3 region: CAISERTDTQYF. As DNA, the CDR3 is TGTGCCATCAGTGAGAGAACAGATACGCAGTATTTT.